Listed here are 27 T cell receptor beta chains from one sample, sequenced in a study of identical twins. MiXCR was run by TCRdb on the 5' RACE reads, yielding one entry per CDR3 protein. The table includes roughly 1,500,000 distinct CDR3 sequences, roughly 35% detected once. The sequencing sample was made of cord blood. These receptor sequences come from a newborn girl in good health.

The V call is TRBV20-1, the J call TRBJ2-3, with 10 bases fitting TRBD2. The CDR3 consists of 17 residues. V gave up 1 base and J gave up 0 bases; unmatched junction bases: 7. Germline loops: CDR1 DFQATT, CDR2 SNEGSKA (reference sequence). CDR3 amino acids: CSARVVTSGDSTDTQYF. CDR3 bases: TGCAGTGCTAGAGTGGTAACTAGCGGGGATAGCACAGATACGCAGTATTTT.

This chain uses TRBV3-1 with TRBJ1-3; no firm D call. CDR3 length: 13 amino acids. Germline CDR1 LGHDT, CDR2 YNNKEL (reference sequence). Between the trimmed V and J ends, which lost 8 bases and 4 bases, there was a span of 12 bases. The CDR3 is CASLAAAGNTIYF. CDR3 DNA sequence: TGTGCCAGCTTGGCTGCGGCGGGAAACACCATATATTTT. The complete variable domain, with remaining parts taken from reference TRBV3-1 and TRBJ1-3, reads DTAVSQTPKYLVTQMGNDKSIKCEQNLGHDTMYWYKQDSKKFLKIMFSYNNKELIINETVPNRFSPKSPDKAHLNLHINSLELGDSAVYFCASLAAAGNTIYFGEGSWLTVV.

This clonotype was detected only a few times. The genes are TRBV19 and TRBJ2-3; 11 bases line up with TRBD2. There are 14 residues in the CDR3. J gave up 4 bases and V 9 bases, and 6 bases lay outside the gene matches. In germline, CDR1 is LNHDA, CDR2 SQIVND (reference sequence). This chain's CDR3 is CASLGLAAADTQYF. The CDR3 bases are TGTGCCAGCTTGGGACTAGCGGCCGCAGATACGCAGTATTTT.

The CDR3, as DNA: TGCGGGTCTTCGGGGGAGACCACAGATACGCAGTATTTT. This gives the protein CGSSGETTDTQYF. The rearrangement joins TRBV20-1 to TRBJ2-3, with D perhaps TRBD2 (6 bases). Looked up from germline, CDR1 is DFQATT and CDR2 is SNEGSKA (reference sequence). The CDR3 contains 13 residues.

The J gene is TRBJ1-2, the V gene TRBV7-2; TRBD1 aligns across 12 bases. V was pared by 3 bases and J by 7 bases, with 3 bases of the junction left unmatched. Germline lookup yields CDR1 SGHTA and CDR2 FQGNSA. This CDR3 comprises 14 residues. The CDR3 DNA is TGTGCCAGCAGCTTCCCGGGACAGGGGGCTGGCTACACCTTC. Translated, it gives CASSFPGQGAGYTF.

This sequence joins TRBV25-1 and TRBJ1-4, with D unresolved. CDR1 is MGHDK, CDR2 SYGVNS, per germline. The CDR3 extends over 15 amino acids. Trimming took off 3 bases at V and 8 bases at J, with 16 bases between the two ends. In DNA form, the CDR3 reads TGTGCCAGCAGTGAGAGAGGCGGGGAGAGGGAAAAACTGTTTTTT. It codes for CASSERGGEREKLFF.

There are many counts of this clonotype. The J gene is TRBJ1-2, the V gene TRBV9; perhaps TRBD1 as D (5 bases). This CDR3 spans 13 amino acids. V was cut by 0 bases and J by 4 bases, with 7 bases left in between. Germline loops: CDR1 SGDLS, CDR2 YYNGEE. CDR3 in amino acids: CASSVGQFYGYTF. The CDR3 nucleotides are TGTGCCAGCAGCGTAGGACAGTTCTATGGCTACACCTTC.

The gene calls are TRBV2 and TRBJ1-5; 7 bases are shared with TRBD1. Trimming at V came to 5 bases and at J to 0 bases, leaving 10 bases not matched to a gene. Germline V lookup: CDR1 SNHLY, CDR2 FYNNEI. This CDR3 comprises 17 residues. The CDR3 sequence is CASSHTGAHYSNQPQHF. The DNA for the CDR3 is TGTGCCAGCAGTCATACAGGGGCCCATTATAGCAATCAGCCCCAGCATTTT. Full variable domain (remainder filled in from reference TRBV2 and TRBJ1-5): EPEVTQTPSHQVTQMGQEVILRCVPISNHLYFYWYRQILGQKVEFLVSFYNNEISEKSEIFDDQFSVERPDGSNFTLKIRSTKLEDSAMYFCASSHTGAHYSNQPQHFGDGTRLSIL.

This chain uses TRBV6-5 with TRBJ2-3; tentatively, D is TRBD1 or TRBD2 (5 bases each). CDR3 length equals 14 residues. In germline, CDR1 is MNHEY, CDR2 SVGAGI. The V end lost 5 bases, the J end lost 7 bases, and 16 bases lay between the germline ends. The CDR3 is CASSLRDPRNTQYF. The CDR3 DNA reads TGTGCCAGCAGTCTCCGGGACCCTCGTAATACGCAGTATTTT.

The chain employs TRBV7-2 and TRBJ2-7, with 7 bases matching TRBD2. This CDR3 comprises 12 residues. The V segment lost 6 bases and the J segment 6 bases; nucleotides outside the gene matches: 5. The germline gives CDR1 SGHTA, CDR2 FQGNSA. The CDR3 spells CASSPTSVEQYF. Here the CDR3 DNA reads TGTGCCAGCAGTCCTACTAGCGTCGAGCAGTACTTC.

This clonotype was detected a few times. V gene TRBV6-5 combines with J gene TRBJ1-5; D perhaps matches TRBD1 (5 bases). This CDR3 has 14 residues. V was shortened by 2 bases and J by 7 bases, with 12 bases between the two germline ends. CDR1 and CDR2 from the germline V gene are MNHEY and SVGAGI. The CDR3 region is CASSYRTGYQPQHF. Here the CDR3 DNA reads TGTGCCAGCAGTTACCGAACAGGTTACCAGCCCCAGCATTTT.

This clonotype was found a few times. The chain links TRBV6-1 to TRBJ1-2; D is possibly TRBD1 (5 bases). V was cut by 3 bases and J by 1 base, with 15 bases left in between. The CDR3 runs to 16 residues. Germline V gives CDR1 MNHNS, CDR2 SASEGT. CDR3 loop: CASSDPLRDGNYGYTF. CDR3 in DNA: TGTGCCAGCAGTGATCCATTACGGGACGGTAACTATGGCTACACCTTC.

The chain combines TRBV7-9 with TRBJ2-3; TRBD1 matches 9 bases. Trimming at V came to 5 bases and at J to 3 bases, leaving 18 bases not matched to a gene. This CDR3 comprises 19 residues. Germline values: CDR1 SEHNR, CDR2 FQNEAQ (reference sequence). Written as DNA, the CDR3 is TGTGCCAGCAGCCCCAGCATGGGACAGGGAAGACGAGGGACAGATACGCAGTATTTT. Translating gives CASSPSMGQGRRGTDTQYF.

This clonotype turned up a few times. The genes are TRBV7-2 and TRBJ1-2; D is undetermined. The germline V gene has CDR1 SGHTA and CDR2 FQGNSA. The V end lost 2 bases, the J end lost 8 bases, and 9 bases lay between the germline ends. CDR3 size: 12 residues. The CDR3 DNA reads TGTGCCAGCAGCTTATGGGAATCCGGCTACACCTTC. Residues: CASSLWESGYTF.

This clonotype was seen a handful of times. This chain connects TRBV10-3 to TRBJ1-4, with D tentatively TRBD1 (5 bases). The ends were cut back, 4 bases at V and 7 bases at J, with 25 bases in the middle. The CDR3 spans 18 residues. Germline V CDR1 and CDR2: ENHRY, SYGVKD. CDR3 loop: CAISVWSGTPLLREKLFF. CDR3 in DNA: TGTGCCATCAGTGTATGGTCAGGGACGCCCCTACTCCGTGAAAAACTGTTTTTT.

CDR3 nucleotides: TGTGCCAGCAGTCACCACAGGGGAGATACGCAGTATTTT. Translated: CASSHHRGDTQYF. The chain carries TRBV27 and TRBJ2-3; TRBD1 matches 7 bases. This CDR3 is 13 amino acids long. Germline V CDR1 and CDR2: MNHEY, SMNVEV (reference sequence). Trimming at V came to 5 bases and at J to 5 bases, leaving 4 bases not matched to a gene.

The rearrangement uses TRBV28 and TRBJ2-2, with D possibly being TRBD1 (6 bases). The CDR3 extends over 14 amino acids. Germline values: CDR1 MDHEN, CDR2 SYDVKM. With 3 bases removed from V and 7 bases from J, the gap between germline ends came to 12 bases. The CDR3 DNA follows: TGTGCCAGCAGTTTCTTCCAACAGGGCGGGGAGCTGTTTTTT. This encodes CASSFFQQGGELFF.

V usage is TRBV20-1 and J usage is TRBJ2-3, with D perhaps matching TRBD1 or TRBD2 (5 bases each). The CDR3 has 12 amino acids. V shed 7 bases and J shed 2 bases, with 10 bases lying between them. CDR1 is DFQATT, CDR2 SNEGSKA, per germline (reference sequence). The CDR3 is CSGGAPTDTQYF. In nucleotides, the CDR3 is TGCAGTGGAGGGGCCCCCACAGATACGCAGTATTTT.

A note on this clonotype: This may be a read error, as it is one base from a much larger clone. The genes are TRBV7-2 and TRBJ2-7; D may be TRBD1 (5 bases). The germline V gene has CDR1 SGHTA and CDR2 FQGNSA. Between the trimmed V and J ends, which lost 10 bases and 7 bases, there was a span of 23 bases. The CDR3 totals 14 residues. This CDR3 is CATKQVANYNEQYF. The DNA of the CDR3 is TGTGCCACCAAACAGGTCGCCAATTACAATGAGCAGTACTTC.

A few counts support this clonotype. The chain couples TRBV27 to TRBJ2-1, with D possibly TRBD1 on 6 matching bases. Per germline, CDR1 MNHEY and CDR2 SMNVEV (reference sequence). The CDR3 is made up of 14 amino acids. V shed 3 bases and J shed 7 bases, with 13 bases lying between them. Here the CDR3 reads CASSFSLTGNEQFF. CDR3 DNA: TGTGCCAGCAGTTTTTCCCTTACAGGGAATGAGCAGTTCTTC.

On this clonotype itself: This may arise from a read error, as a much more abundant clone is one base away. This chain links TRBV29-1 with TRBJ2-3, with 7 bases aligning to TRBD2. Germline trimming cut 3 bases from V and 10 bases from J; bases unmatched to any gene: 13. Germline loops: CDR1 SQVTM, CDR2 ANQGSEA. This CDR3 comprises 14 residues. CDR3 bases: TGCAGCGTTGATCCCAGCGGGAATAGGGATGCGCAGTATTTT. Residues: CSVDPSGNRDAQYF.

Here the CDR3 reads CASSEGLLSSYEQYF. The CDR3 DNA reads as TGTGCCAGCAGTGAGGGACTTCTCAGCTCCTACGAGCAGTACTTC. The chain carries TRBV25-1 and TRBJ2-7; D possibly corresponds to TRBD2 (6 bases). This CDR3 comprises 15 residues. Per the germline V gene, CDR1 is MGHDK and CDR2 is SYGVNS. V lost 3 bases and J 0 bases, leaving 12 bases between the germline ends.

The chain is built from TRBV24-1 and TRBJ2-1; D may be TRBD2 (7 bases). CDR1 and CDR2 from the germline V gene are KGHDR and SFDVKD. V was clipped by 4 bases and J by 9 bases, with 30 bases between them. The CDR3 runs to 19 residues. The CDR3, as DNA: TGTGCCACCAGTGACTCCCGGGGGGTACTACTCCAAGGGGGTGCTGAGCAGTTCTTC. Protein product: CATSDSRGVLLQGGAEQFF.

This clonotype has a handful of counts. The genes are TRBV20-1 and TRBJ2-1, with D hard to call. The germline gives CDR1 DFQATT, CDR2 SNEGSKA (reference sequence). The CDR3 totals 14 residues. V lost 6 bases to trimming and J lost 0 bases, with 12 bases between them. The CDR3 sequence: CSAPKASSYNEQFF. Written as DNA, the CDR3 is TGCAGTGCCCCCAAGGCTAGCTCCTACAATGAGCAGTTCTTC.

Here the CDR3 DNA reads TGCAGTGCTAGATCAGCGGGGGGAGGCCCTTCCTACAATGAGCAGTTCTTC. As protein: CSARSAGGGPSYNEQFF. V usage is TRBV20-1 and J usage is TRBJ2-1; TRBD2 matches at 9 bases. The germline CDR1 and CDR2 sequences are DFQATT and SNEGSKA (reference sequence). CDR3 size: 17 residues. With V trimmed by 2 bases and J by 1 base, 9 bases remained unmatched.

The chain combines TRBV7-8 with TRBJ1-5; 7 bases fit TRBD1. The CDR3 covers 16 residues. With 0 bases clipped from V and 7 bases from J, the junction kept 9 bases outside the gene matches. Germline-derived CDR1 and CDR2 are SGHVS and FQNEAQ. The CDR3 coding sequence is TGTGCCAGCAGCTTAGCGGTGGTAACAGGGGCCCAGCCCCAGCATTTT. This gives the protein CASSLAVVTGAQPQHF. The full variable domain, in which reference TRBV7-8 and TRBJ1-5 provide the parts outside the CDR3, is GAGVSQSPRYKVAKRGQDVALRCDPISGHVSLFWYQQALGQGPEFLTYFQNEAQLDKSGLPSDRFFAERPEGSVSTLKIQRTQQEDSAVYLCASSLAVVTGAQPQHFGDGTRLSIL.

V gene TRBV24-1 combines with J gene TRBJ2-1; no reliable D call. Germline CDR1 KGHDR, CDR2 SFDVKD. V was cut by 3 bases and J by 0 bases, with 11 bases left in between. This CDR3 spans 16 amino acids. The CDR3 reads CATSDPSPDSYNEQFF. The CDR3 DNA reads TGTGCCACCAGTGATCCGTCCCCGGACTCCTACAATGAGCAGTTCTTC.